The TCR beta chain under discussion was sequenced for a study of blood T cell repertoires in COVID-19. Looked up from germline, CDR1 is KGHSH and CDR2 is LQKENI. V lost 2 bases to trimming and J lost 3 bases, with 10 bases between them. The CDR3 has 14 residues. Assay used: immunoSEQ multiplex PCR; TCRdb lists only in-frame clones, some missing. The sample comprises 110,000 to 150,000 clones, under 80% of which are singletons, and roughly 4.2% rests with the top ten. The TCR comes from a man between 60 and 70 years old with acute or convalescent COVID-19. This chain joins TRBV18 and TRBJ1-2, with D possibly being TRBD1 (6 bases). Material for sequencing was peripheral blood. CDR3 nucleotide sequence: TGTGCCAGCTCACCAGGCAGGGGCTACTATGGCTACACCTTC. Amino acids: CASSPGRGYYGYTF.